Listed here are 10 T cell receptor beta chains from one sample, sequenced in a study of lymphopenia after photon versus proton radiotherapy. The method was immunoSEQ multiplex PCR; TCRdb's version includes in-frame clones alone and lacks a portion of them. Found here are about 70,000 clones, about nine tenths of them singletons; the top ten hold over 2%. This specimen was peripheral blood, taken from a patient treated with photon-based radiotherapy. These receptors all come from a woman aged 40 to 49 with cholangiocarcinoma.

V is TRBV4-2 and J is TRBJ1-1, with TRBD1 matching 9 bases. V lost 1 base to trimming and J lost 3 bases; unmatched junction nucleotides: 9. This CDR3 spans 17 amino acids. CDR1 is LGHNA, CDR2 YNFKEQ, per germline. The CDR3 bases are TGTGCCAGCAGCCAAGGAACAGGGGGCGCGGTCGACACTGAAGCTTTCTTT. This codes for CASSQGTGGAVDTEAFF.

This chain links TRBV7-8 with TRBJ2-7, with D possibly matching TRBD1 (5 bases). The V gene's germline CDR1 is SGHVS and CDR2 FQNEAQ. Deletions cut 3 bases from V and 3 bases from J, with 12 bases between. This CDR3 region has 14 residues. The CDR3 here is CASSFRDRDYEQYF. CDR3 sequence (DNA): TGTGCCAGCAGCTTTCGAGACAGAGACTACGAGCAGTACTTC.

The chain combines TRBV10-2 with TRBJ2-3; 7 bases map to TRBD2. Germline values: CDR1 WSHSY, CDR2 SAAADI. CDR3 length: 16 amino acids. With 2 bases clipped from V and 3 bases from J, the junction kept 8 bases outside the gene matches. The CDR3 nucleotides read TGCGCCAGCAGTGAGAGGGGACTACCTATAACAGATACGCAGTATTTT. Its protein product is CASSERGLPITDTQYF.

This sequence joins TRBV6-1 and TRBJ2-7; the D is unclear. The V gene's germline CDR1 is MNHNS and CDR2 SASEGT. Trimming took 1 base from V and 3 from J, leaving 13 bases between them. The CDR3 extends over 15 amino acids. The CDR3, as DNA: TGTGCCAGCAGTGAAGGCGCGACACCAGACTACGAGCAGTACTTC. Translating it yields CASSEGATPDYEQYF.

This clone appeared once. The chain combines TRBV6-6 with TRBJ2-5; TRBD2 is a possible D gene (5 bases). Trimming took 0 bases from V and 10 from J, leaving 6 bases between them. The CDR3 runs 11 residues. The germline gives CDR1 MNHNY, CDR2 SVGAGI (reference sequence). The DNA of the CDR3 is TGTGCCAGCAGTTACTCGGAGGACCAGTACTTC. This translates into CASSYSEDQYF.

Turning to this clone: One end of the junction varies from germline; a read error may be responsible. The chain is built from TRBV7-7 and TRBJ2-3; 10 bases are a match to TRBD2. This CDR3 spans 15 amino acids. Per germline, CDR1 SSHAT and CDR2 FNYEAQ (reference sequence). For the CDR3, the DNA is TGTGCTAGCAGCCCTCTAGCGGGGGACACAGATACGCAGTATTTT. Protein sequence: CASSPLAGDTDTQYF.

The J gene is TRBJ1-5, the V gene TRBV18; D gene uncertain. Germline V lookup: CDR1 KGHSH, CDR2 LQKENI. The length of the CDR3 is 13 residues. Trimming pared 8 bases from V and 4 bases from J, leaving 12 bases between. DNA of the CDR3: TGTGCCAGCGGACTGGATAGGAATCAGCCCCAGCATTTT. As protein: CASGLDRNQPQHF.

This chain's CDR3 is CASGILGTGDSPLHF. DNA for the CDR3: TGTGCTAGTGGTATACTAGGGACAGGGGATTCACCCCTCCACTTT. V usage is TRBV12-5 and J usage is TRBJ1-6, with 10 bases that match TRBD1. This CDR3 is built from 15 residues. Germline CDR1 reads LGHNT; CDR2 reads FRNRAP. V shed 5 bases and J 8 bases; nucleotides not matched to a gene: 6.

This chain uses TRBV6-1 with TRBJ1-5; D is uncertain. V lost 7 bases, J lost 7 bases, and 17 bases lay in between. Germline lookup yields CDR1 MNHNS and CDR2 SASEGT. This CDR3 region has 14 residues. Here the CDR3 reads CASTGAAGRQPQHF. The CDR3 nucleotides read TGTGCCAGCACAGGCGCAGCTGGGAGGCAGCCCCAGCATTTT.

The chain uses TRBV6-1 and TRBJ1-1; a weak D match, TRBD1 (5 bases). Trimming stripped 6 bases from V and 2 bases from J, with 10 bases between. CDR1 MNHNS and CDR2 SASEGT come from the germline V gene. The CDR3 contains 13 residues. CDR3 sequence (DNA): TGTGCCAGCAGCCTCAGGGAAAACACTGAAGCTTTCTTT. Protein sequence: CASSLRENTEAFF.